This TCR beta chain was sequenced during a study of blood T cell repertoires in COVID-19. Study-wide context: Nucleic acid was either cDNA or gDNA, and it came from T cells, B-cell-depleted T cells, or PBMCs.

In the authors' methods: Reference gene primer amplification in the assay estimated nucleated cell counts. The data were produced by immunoSEQ multiplex PCR, yet TCRdb's version contains in-frame clones alone and is incomplete. That table is the source of V, J and clone size, and D and trimming were worked out from the DNA. The sample lists around 160,000 clones; 84% were seen once. Participants' reported clinical history set cohort assignment. V lost 1 base to trimming and J lost 6 bases; unmatched junction nucleotides: 3. CDR1 LGHNA and CDR2 YSLEER come from the germline V gene. The CDR3 runs to 15 residues.

The chain links TRBV4-3 to TRBJ2-6; 7 nucleotides match TRBD1. The TCR comes from a woman aged 50 to 65 who had been exposed to COVID-19. Sequencing was done on a sample of PBMCs or T cells enriched from blood (not recorded which). The chain's CDR3 is CASSQGQGEANVLTF. CDR3 bases: TGCGCCAGCAGCCAAGGACAGGGAGAGGCCAACGTCCTGACTTTC.